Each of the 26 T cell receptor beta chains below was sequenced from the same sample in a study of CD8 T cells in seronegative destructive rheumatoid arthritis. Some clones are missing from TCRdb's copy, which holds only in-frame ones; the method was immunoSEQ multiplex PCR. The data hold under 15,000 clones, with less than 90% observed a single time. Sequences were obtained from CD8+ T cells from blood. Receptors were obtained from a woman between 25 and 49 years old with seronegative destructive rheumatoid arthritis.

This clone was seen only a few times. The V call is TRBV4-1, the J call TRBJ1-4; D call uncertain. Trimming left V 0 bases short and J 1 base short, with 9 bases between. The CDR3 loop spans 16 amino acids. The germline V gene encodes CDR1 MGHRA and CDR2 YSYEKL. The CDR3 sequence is CASSQENVRTNEKLFF. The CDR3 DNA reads TGCGCCAGCAGCCAAGAGAACGTGAGAACTAATGAAAAACTGTTTTTT.

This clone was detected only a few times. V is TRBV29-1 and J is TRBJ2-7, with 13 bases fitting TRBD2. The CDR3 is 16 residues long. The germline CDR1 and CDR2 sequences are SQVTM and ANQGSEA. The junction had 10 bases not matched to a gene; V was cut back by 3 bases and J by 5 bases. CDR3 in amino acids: CSVDGTSGETGNEQYF. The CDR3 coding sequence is TGCAGCGTTGACGGGACTAGCGGGGAGACGGGGAACGAGCAGTACTTC.

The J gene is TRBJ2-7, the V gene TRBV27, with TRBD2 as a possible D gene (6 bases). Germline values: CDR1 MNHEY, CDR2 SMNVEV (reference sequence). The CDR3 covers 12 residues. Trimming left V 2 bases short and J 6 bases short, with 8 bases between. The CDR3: CASSLLGGEQYF. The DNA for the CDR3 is TGTGCCAGCAGTTTACTGGGAGGCGAGCAGTACTTC.

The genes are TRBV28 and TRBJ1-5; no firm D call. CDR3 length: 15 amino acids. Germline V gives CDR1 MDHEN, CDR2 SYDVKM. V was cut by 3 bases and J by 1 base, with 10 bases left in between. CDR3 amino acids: CASSFFGSSNQPQHF. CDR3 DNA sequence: TGTGCCAGCAGTTTTTTCGGTTCGAGCAATCAGCCCCAGCATTTT. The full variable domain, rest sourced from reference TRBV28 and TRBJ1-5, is DVKVTQSSRYLVKRTGEKVFLECVQDMDHENMFWYRQDPGLGLRLIYFSYDVKMKEKGDIPEGYSVSREKKERFSLILESASTNQTSMYLCASSFFGSSNQPQHFGDGTRLSIL.

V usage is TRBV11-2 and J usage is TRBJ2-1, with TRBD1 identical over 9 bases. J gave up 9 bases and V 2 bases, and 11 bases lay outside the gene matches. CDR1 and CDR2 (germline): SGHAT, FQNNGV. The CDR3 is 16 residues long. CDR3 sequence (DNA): TGTGCCAGCAGCTTAACCTTTGGACAGGGGCCAGGTGAGCAGTTCTTC. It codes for CASSLTFGQGPGEQFF.

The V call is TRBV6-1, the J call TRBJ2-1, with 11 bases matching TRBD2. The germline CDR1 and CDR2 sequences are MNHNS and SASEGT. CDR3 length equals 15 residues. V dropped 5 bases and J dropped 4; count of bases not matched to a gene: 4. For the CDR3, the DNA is TGTGCCAGCAGTATAGTAGCGGGGGGGTACAATGAGCAGTTCTTC. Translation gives CASSIVAGGYNEQFF.

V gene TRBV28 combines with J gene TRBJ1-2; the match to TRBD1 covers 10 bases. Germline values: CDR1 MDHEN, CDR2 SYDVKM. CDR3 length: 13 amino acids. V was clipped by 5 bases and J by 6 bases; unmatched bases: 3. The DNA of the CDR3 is TGTGCCAGCAGTCCGACAGGGGGCGATGGCTACACCTTC. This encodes CASSPTGGDGYTF.

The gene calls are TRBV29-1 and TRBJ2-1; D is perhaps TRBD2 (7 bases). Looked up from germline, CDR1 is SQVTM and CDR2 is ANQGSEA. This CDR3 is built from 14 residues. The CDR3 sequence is CSVVGGALGREQFF. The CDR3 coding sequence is TGCAGTGTAGTAGGGGGGGCCTTGGGGAGGGAGCAGTTCTTC.

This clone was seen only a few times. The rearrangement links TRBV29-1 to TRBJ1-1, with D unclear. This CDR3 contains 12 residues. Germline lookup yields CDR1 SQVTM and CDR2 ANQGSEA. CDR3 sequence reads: CSIRGKNTEAFF. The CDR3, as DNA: TGCAGTATTCGAGGGAAGAACACTGAAGCTTTCTTT.

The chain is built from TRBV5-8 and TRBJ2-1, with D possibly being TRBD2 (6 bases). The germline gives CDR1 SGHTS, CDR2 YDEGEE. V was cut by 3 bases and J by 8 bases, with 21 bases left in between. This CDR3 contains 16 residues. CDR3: CASSWYAGLQTYEQFF. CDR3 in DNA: TGTGCCAGCAGCTGGTATGCGGGACTCCAGACGTATGAGCAGTTCTTC.

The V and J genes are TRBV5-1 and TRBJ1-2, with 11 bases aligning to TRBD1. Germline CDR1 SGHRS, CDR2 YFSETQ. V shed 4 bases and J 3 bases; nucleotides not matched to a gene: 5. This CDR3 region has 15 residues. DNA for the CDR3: TGCGCCAGCAGCGCGGACAGGGGGCCTTACTATGGCTACACCTTC. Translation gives CASSADRGPYYGYTF.

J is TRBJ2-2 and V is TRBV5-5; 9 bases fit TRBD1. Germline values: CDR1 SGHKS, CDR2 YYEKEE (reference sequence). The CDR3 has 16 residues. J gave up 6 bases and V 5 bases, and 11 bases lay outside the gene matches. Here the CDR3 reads CASRAGTGMFAGELFF. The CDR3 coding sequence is TGTGCCAGCAGGGCCGGGACAGGGATGTTCGCCGGGGAGCTGTTTTTT. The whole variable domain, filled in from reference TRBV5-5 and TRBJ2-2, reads DAGVTQSPTHLIKTRGQQVTLRCSPISGHKSVSWYQQVLGQGPQFIFQYYEKEERGRGNFPDRFSARQFPNYSSELNVNALLLGDSALYLCASRAGTGMFAGELFFGEGSRLTVL.

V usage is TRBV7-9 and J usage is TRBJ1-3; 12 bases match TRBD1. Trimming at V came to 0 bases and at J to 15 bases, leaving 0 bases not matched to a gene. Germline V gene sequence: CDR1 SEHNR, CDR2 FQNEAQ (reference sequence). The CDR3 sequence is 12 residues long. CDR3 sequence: CASSLAGQGAYF. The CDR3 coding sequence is TGTGCCAGCAGCTTAGCGGGACAGGGGGCATATTTT. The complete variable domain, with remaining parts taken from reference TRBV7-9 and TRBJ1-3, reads DTGVSQNPRHKITKRGQNVTFRCDPISEHNRLYWYRQTLGQGPEFLTYFQNEAQLEKSRLLSDRFSAERPKGSFSTLEIQRTEQGDSAMYLCASSLAGQGAYFGEGSWLTVV.

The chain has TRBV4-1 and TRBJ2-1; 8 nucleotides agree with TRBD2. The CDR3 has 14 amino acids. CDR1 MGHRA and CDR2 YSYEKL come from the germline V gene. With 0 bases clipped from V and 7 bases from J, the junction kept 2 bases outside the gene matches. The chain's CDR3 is CASSQDPGGNEQFF. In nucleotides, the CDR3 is TGCGCCAGCAGCCAAGATCCGGGGGGGAATGAGCAGTTCTTC.

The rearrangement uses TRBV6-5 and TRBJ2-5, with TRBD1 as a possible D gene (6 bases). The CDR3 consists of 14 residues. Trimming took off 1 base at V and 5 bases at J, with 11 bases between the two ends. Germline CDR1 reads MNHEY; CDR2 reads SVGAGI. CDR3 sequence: CASSYFRGGETQYF. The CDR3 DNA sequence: TGTGCCAGCAGTTACTTCAGGGGCGGGGAGACCCAGTACTTC.

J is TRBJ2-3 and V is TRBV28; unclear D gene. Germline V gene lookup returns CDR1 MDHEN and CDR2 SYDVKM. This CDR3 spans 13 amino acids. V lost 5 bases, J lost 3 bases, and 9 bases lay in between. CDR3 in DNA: TGTGCCAGCAGTCCCGACTGGACAGATACGCAGTATTTT. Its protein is CASSPDWTDTQYF.

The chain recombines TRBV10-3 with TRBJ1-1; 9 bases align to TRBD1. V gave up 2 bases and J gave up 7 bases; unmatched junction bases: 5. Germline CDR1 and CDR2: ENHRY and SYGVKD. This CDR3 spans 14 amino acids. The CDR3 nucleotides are TGTGCCATCAGTGAGACAGGGGGCTTCTTTGAAGCTTTCTTT. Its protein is CAISETGGFFEAFF.

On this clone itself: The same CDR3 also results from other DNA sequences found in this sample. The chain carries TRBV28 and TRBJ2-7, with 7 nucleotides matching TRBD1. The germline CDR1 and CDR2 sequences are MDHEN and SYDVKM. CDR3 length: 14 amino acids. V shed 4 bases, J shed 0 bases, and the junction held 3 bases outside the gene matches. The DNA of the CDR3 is TGTGCCAGCAGTTACCGGGACAGCTCCTACGAGCAGTACGTC. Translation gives CASSYRDSSYEQYV.

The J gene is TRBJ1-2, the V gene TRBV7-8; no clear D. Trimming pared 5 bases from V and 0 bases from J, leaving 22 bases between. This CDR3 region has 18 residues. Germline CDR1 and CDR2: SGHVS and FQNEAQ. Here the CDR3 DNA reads TGTGCCAGCAGCACTAGCCCCCGGACGCCGGGTCCTAACTATGGCTACACCTTC. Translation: CASSTSPRTPGPNYGYTF.

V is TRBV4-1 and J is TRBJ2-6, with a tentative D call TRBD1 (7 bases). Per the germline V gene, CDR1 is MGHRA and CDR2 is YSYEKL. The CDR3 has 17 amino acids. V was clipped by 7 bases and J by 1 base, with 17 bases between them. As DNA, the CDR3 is TGCGCCAGCAATACCCCCAGGGGGGCTTCTGGGGCCAACGTCCTGACTTTC. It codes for CASNTPRGASGANVLTF.

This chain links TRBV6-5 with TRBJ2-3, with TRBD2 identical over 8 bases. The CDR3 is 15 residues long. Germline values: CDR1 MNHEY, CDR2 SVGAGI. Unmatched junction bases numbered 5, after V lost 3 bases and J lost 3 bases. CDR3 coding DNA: TGTGCCAGCAGTTATGGCGGGGGGTATACAGATACGCAGTATTTT. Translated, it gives CASSYGGGYTDTQYF.

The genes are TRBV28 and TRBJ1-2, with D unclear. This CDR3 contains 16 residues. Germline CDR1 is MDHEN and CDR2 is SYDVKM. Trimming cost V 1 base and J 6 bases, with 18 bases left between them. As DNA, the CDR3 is TGTGCCAGCAGTTTATTCCGGGGTATTAAATGGGATGGCTACACCTTC. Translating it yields CASSLFRGIKWDGYTF.

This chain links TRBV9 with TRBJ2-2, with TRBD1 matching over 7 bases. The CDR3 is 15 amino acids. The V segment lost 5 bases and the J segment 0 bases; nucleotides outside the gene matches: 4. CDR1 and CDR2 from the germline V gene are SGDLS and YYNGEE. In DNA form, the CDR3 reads TGTGCCAGCAGTGAGGGGGCAGCGAACACCGGGGAGCTGTTTTTT. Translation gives CASSEGAANTGELFF.

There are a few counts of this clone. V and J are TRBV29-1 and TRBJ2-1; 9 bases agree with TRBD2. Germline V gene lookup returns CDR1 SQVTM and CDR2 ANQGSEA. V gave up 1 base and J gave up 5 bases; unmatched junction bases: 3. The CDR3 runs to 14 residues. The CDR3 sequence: CSVEGGGADNEQFF. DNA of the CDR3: TGCAGCGTTGAAGGCGGGGGGGCTGACAATGAGCAGTTCTTC.

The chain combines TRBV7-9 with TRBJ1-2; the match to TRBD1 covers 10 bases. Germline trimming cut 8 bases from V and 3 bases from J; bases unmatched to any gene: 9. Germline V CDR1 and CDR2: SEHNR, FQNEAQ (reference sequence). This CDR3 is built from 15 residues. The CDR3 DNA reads TGTGCCAGCGCCTATCCGACAGGGGGCGACTATGGCTACACCTTC. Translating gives CASAYPTGGDYGYTF.

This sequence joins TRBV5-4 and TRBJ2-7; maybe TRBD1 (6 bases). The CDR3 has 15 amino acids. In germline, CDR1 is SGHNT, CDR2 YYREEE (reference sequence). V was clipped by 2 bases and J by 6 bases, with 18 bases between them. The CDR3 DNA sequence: TGTGCCAGCAGCTTCGATAGTACAGGGTTCGGCGAGCAGTACTTC. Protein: CASSFDSTGFGEQYF.